The sequence of this T cell receptor beta chain was determined in a study of T cell clonality in common variable immunodeficiency. Notes on the study in general: CVID patient heterogeneity limited repertoire-clinical complication correlations. Fewer deletions and N-nucleotide insertions were reportedly seen in common variable immunodeficiency TCR beta sequences. CVID subjects shared fewer TCRbeta clones than healthy controls did.

The table came from immunoSEQ multiplex PCR; TCRdb's copy has only in-frame clones and leaves some out. The sample contains about 26,000 clones, none of them singletons. Trimming shortened V by 3 bases and J by 3 bases, and 9 bases separated the two germline ends. CDR1 and CDR2 (germline): MDHEN, SYDVKM. The CDR3 is 13 amino acids. Most patients and controls had Caucasian heritage. Ten or more counts support this clone. Its antigen is undetermined. Read sequence stops 3 residues before the CDR3 end, and the germline J gene provides the missing end. This chain joins TRBV28 and TRBJ2-7, with D maybe TRBD2 (5 bases). The sample comprised peripheral blood mononuclear cells. This receptor was obtained from a human donor with common variable immunodeficiency. CDR3 DNA (partial): TGTGCCAGCAGTTTTTCGCGGGTCTACGAG. It codes for CASSFSRVYE. The complete CDR3 reads CASSFSRVYEQYF.